A selection of T cell receptor beta chains follows, all from one sample in a study of PD-1 blockade in mismatch repair-deficient tumors. Their target antigens are unknown. Sequencing was performed with immunoSEQ multiplex PCR; in TCRdb, only in-frame clones are kept and a portion is missing. The profile shows about 9,500 clones, 85% to 95% of them singletons. Sequencing used cells cultured in vitro, obtained from a patient treated with pembrolizumab. These receptors all stem from an adult with mismatch repair-deficient cancer. Each CDR3 is given with its conserved first and last residue. A D gene is named only where the DNA matches it firmly. The size field is filled for only some rows; it gives once, few, many or a size class.

D gene: -
J gene: TRBJ1-2
V gene: TRBV18
clone size: -
CDR3 DNA: TGTGCCAGCTCTGATCGGACGACAGGACTTTATGGCTACACCTTC
CDR3 protein: CASSDRTTGLYGYTF

D gene: -
J gene: TRBJ2-7
V gene: TRBV19
clone size: -
CDR3 DNA: TGTGCCAGTACCAGGGGGACTTCGACCTACGAGCAGTACTTC
CDR3 protein: CASTRGTSTYEQYF

D gene: TRBD1
J gene: TRBJ1-5
V gene: TRBV28
clone size: -
CDR3 DNA: TGTGCCAGCAGACCTAGGACAGGGGGGATTGGTAGCAATCAGCCCCAGCATTTT
CDR3 protein: CASRPRTGGIGSNQPQHF

D gene: -
J gene: TRBJ1-6
V gene: TRBV27
clone size: once
CDR3 DNA: TGTGCCAGCACCGCCAGTTCCTATAATTCACCCCTCCACTTT
CDR3 protein: CASTASSYNSPLHF

D gene: TRBD1
J gene: TRBJ1-2
V gene: TRBV2
clone size: -
CDR3 DNA: TGTGCCAGCAACCTCCTCAGGGGGTTGGATGGCTACACCTTC
CDR3 protein: CASNLLRGLDGYTF

D gene: -
J gene: TRBJ2-7
V gene: TRBV2
clone size: -
CDR3 DNA: TGTGCCAGCAGTCGAGACAGATACGAGCAGTACTTC
CDR3 protein: CASSRDRYEQYF

D gene: -
J gene: TRBJ1-5
V gene: TRBV5-4
clone size: once
CDR3 DNA: TGTGCCAGCAGCTTAGACGGTCAGCCCCAGCATTTT
CDR3 protein: CASSLDGQPQHF

D gene: -
J gene: TRBJ1-4
V gene: TRBV2
clone size: -
CDR3 DNA: TGTGCCAGCAGTGTAGGACATATCGACAGTGAAAAACTGTTTTTT
CDR3 protein: CASSVGHIDSEKLFF

D gene: TRBD1
J gene: TRBJ1-2
V gene: TRBV27
clone size: -
CDR3 DNA: TGTGCCAGCACCCCCGGACAGGGAAAGACTAACTATGGCTACACCTTC
CDR3 protein: CASTPGQGKTNYGYTF

D gene: TRBD2
J gene: TRBJ2-1
V gene: TRBV6-6
clone size: -
CDR3 DNA: TGTGCCAGCAGAACCCCGGCTAGCGGGGACAATGAGCAGTTCTTC
CDR3 protein: CASRTPASGDNEQFF

D gene: -
J gene: TRBJ2-5
V gene: TRBV5-1
clone size: -
CDR3 DNA: TGCGCCAGCAGCTTGGGGGCTCGGGGCGAGGAGACCCAGTACTTC
CDR3 protein: CASSLGARGEETQYF

D gene: TRBD2
J gene: TRBJ2-5
V gene: TRBV5-8
clone size: -
CDR3 DNA: TGTGCTAGCGGGAGGGTCCAAGAGACCCAGTACTTC
CDR3 protein: CASGRVQETQYF

D gene: -
J gene: TRBJ1-4
V gene: TRBV10-2
clone size: few
CDR3 DNA: TGCGCCAGCAGGTCCGGGTCAACTAATGAAAAACTGTTTTTT
CDR3 protein: CASRSGSTNEKLFF

D gene: TRBD1
J gene: TRBJ2-4
V gene: TRBV19
clone size: -
CDR3 DNA: TGTGCCAGTAGTGAAGAACAGGGGATAGCCAAAAACATTCAGTACTTC
CDR3 protein: CASSEEQGIAKNIQYF

D gene: -
J gene: TRBJ2-7
V gene: TRBV7-9
clone size: -
CDR3 DNA: TGTGCCAGCAGCTGGTTCGGGATCGAGCAGTACTTC
CDR3 protein: CASSWFGIEQYF

D gene: -
J gene: TRBJ1-5
V gene: TRBV28
clone size: -
CDR3 DNA: TGTGCCAGCAGTTTGGGAGGGAGGGGCAATCAGCCCCAGCATTTT
CDR3 protein: CASSLGGRGNQPQHF

D gene: -
J gene: TRBJ1-2
V gene: TRBV18
clone size: -
CDR3 DNA: TGTGCCAGCTCACCACTCGAATCCGGGACATACTATGGCTACACCTTC
CDR3 protein: CASSPLESGTYYGYTF

D gene: -
J gene: TRBJ1-2
V gene: TRBV28
clone size: -
CDR3 DNA: TGTGCCAGCAGTTTAAAAGTTGTGGCGAGTAACTATGGCTACACCTTC
CDR3 protein: CASSLKVVASNYGYTF

D gene: -
J gene: TRBJ2-7
V gene: TRBV5-1
clone size: -
CDR3 DNA: TGCGCCAGCAGCTTGGCTGGGGAACGCCCCGAGCAGTACTTC
CDR3 protein: CASSLAGERPEQYF

D gene: -
J gene: TRBJ1-5
V gene: TRBV19
clone size: -
CDR3 DNA: TGTGCCAGTAGTATCATTCAGGGGAACAATCAGCCCCAGCATTTT
CDR3 protein: CASSIIQGNNQPQHF

D gene: TRBD1
J gene: TRBJ1-1
V gene: TRBV6-6
clone size: -
CDR3 DNA: TGTGCCAGCAGGCTCGGGACAGGGGGCACTGAAGCTTTCTTT
CDR3 protein: CASRLGTGGTEAFF

D gene: -
J gene: TRBJ1-3
V gene: TRBV30
clone size: few
CDR3 DNA: TGTGCCTGGAGTGTTCTATCTGGAAACACCATATATTTT
CDR3 protein: CAWSVLSGNTIYF

D gene: -
J gene: TRBJ1-2
V gene: TRBV5-6
clone size: -
CDR3 DNA: TGTGCCAGCAGCTTGGTTTCAGGGACCAACTATGGCTACACCTTC
CDR3 protein: CASSLVSGTNYGYTF

D gene: -
J gene: TRBJ1-4
V gene: TRBV10-2
clone size: once
CDR3 DNA: TGCGCCAGCAGTAATATAAAGGGGGGCATTTACGGGACTCTTGAAAAACTGTTTTTT
CDR3 protein: CASSNIKGGIYGTLEKLFF

D gene: TRBD2
J gene: TRBJ2-3
V gene: TRBV4-2
clone size: -
CDR3 DNA: TGTGCCAGCAGCCACGGGGACGCGGGAGAGGGGAGTGCAGATACGCAGTATTTT
CDR3 protein: CASSHGDAGEGSADTQYF

D gene: -
J gene: TRBJ1-5
V gene: TRBV12-2
clone size: -
CDR3 DNA: TGTGCAAGTCGCTTACCGGACAGACGGCATCAGCCCCAGCATTTT
CDR3 protein: CASRLPDRRHQPQHF

D gene: -
J gene: TRBJ2-1
V gene: TRBV4-2
clone size: few
CDR3 DNA: TGTGCCAGCAGCCAAGGTGGACAGCCCGACAATGAGCAGTTCTTC
CDR3 protein: CASSQGGQPDNEQFF

D gene: TRBD2
J gene: TRBJ2-5
V gene: TRBV13
clone size: -
CDR3 DNA: TGTGCCAGCAGCTTAGCCGGGACTAGAGGGACCCAGTACTTC
CDR3 protein: CASSLAGTRGTQYF

D gene: -
J gene: TRBJ1-1
V gene: TRBV7-2
clone size: -
CDR3 DNA: TGTGCCAGCAGCGCAAGGGGAGACAGGAGCTTGAACACTGAAGCTTTCTTT
CDR3 protein: CASSARGDRSLNTEAFF